The TCR beta chain under discussion was sequenced for a study of blood T cell repertoires in COVID-19. Study at large: The United States, Italy and Spain supplied acute and convalescent COVID-19 samples. Sources were T cells, B-cell-depleted T cells, or PBMCs; the material itself was cDNA or gDNA.

The authors' processing: By means of reference gene primer amplification, nucleated cell counts were estimated. Only in-frame clones appear in the TCRdb table, and some are missing; sequencing was by immunoSEQ multiplex PCR. V and J calls and clone size are given by that table; D and trimming were obtained from the DNA. Among 150,000 to 200,000 clones listed, around 82% were seen once. V shed 0 bases and J shed 8 bases, with 10 bases lying between them. The CDR3 contains 13 residues. Germline assignment: CDR1 ENHRY and CDR2 SYGVKD. Material for sequencing was peripheral blood. The sequence came from a human donor with acute or convalescent COVID-19. The donor label of this sample is uncertain. This chain links TRBV10-3 with TRBJ1-2; D possibly corresponds to TRBD1 (5 bases). CDR3 amino acids: CAISESQEGGYTF. The CDR3 nucleotides read TGTGCCATCAGTGAGTCACAGGAGGGGGGCTACACCTTC.